This T cell receptor beta chain originates from a study of cytomegalovirus exposure and HLA in healthy donors. Study-level points and caveats: Later genetic work tied a missense DCLRE1C variant to beta-chain V and J trimming. Previous analysis showed most TCR beta V segments were productive about 87% or about 30% of the time.

CDR3 size: 15 residues. Germline CDR1 and CDR2: MNHEY and SVGAGI. Unmatched junction bases numbered 5, after V lost 6 bases and J lost 5 bases. On this clone: Its antigen remains unidentified.

The primer mix had 60 Vbeta and 13 Jbeta primers. Sequencing used immunoSEQ multiplex PCR; TCRdb keeps in-frame clones, though not all of them. The ten top clones account for more than 3%, within a sample of under 45,000 clones. This sequence joins TRBV6-5 and TRBJ2-2; 11 positions agree with TRBD1. The specimen was PBMCs. This receptor was obtained from a male donor in good health and CMV-seronegative. The chain's CDR3 is CASRRDRGYTGELFF. Here the CDR3 DNA reads TGTGCCAGCAGGAGGGACAGGGGGTATACCGGGGAGCTGTTTTTT.